A selection of T cell receptor beta chains follows, all from one sample in a study of blood T cell repertoires in COVID-19. The repertoire was sequenced with immunoSEQ multiplex PCR; TCRdb's copy has only in-frame clones and lacks some. The sample holds roughly 180,000 clones; 60% to 85% are singletons and the top ten take just over 8.5%. Source material: peripheral blood. Every receptor here comes from a woman between 45 and 65 years old with active or convalescent COVID-19. The CDR3 runs from the conserved cysteine through the conserved F or W. Each record gives: D gene, clone size, J gene, V gene, CDR3 protein, CDR3 DNA. A D gene is named only where the DNA matches it firmly. Only some rows state a clone size, as once, few, many or a class for expanded clones.

TRBD1	once	TRBJ1-6	TRBV6-6	CASSYDGQANSPLHF	TGTGCCAGCAGTTACGACGGACAGGCTAATTCACCCCTCCACTTT
TRBD2	-	TRBJ2-3	TRBV27	CASSFTSGRDTQYF	TGTGCCAGCAGTTTCACTAGCGGAAGAGATACGCAGTATTTT
TRBD1	few	TRBJ1-1	TRBV27	CASSQGGAFF	TGTGCCAGCAGTCAAGGGGGCGCTTTCTTT
-	once	TRBJ2-5	TRBV5-6	CASSLWEEETQYF	TGTGCCAGCAGCTTGTGGGAGGAAGAGACCCAATACTTC
TRBD1	once	TRBJ1-4	TRBV28	CASSSGQSNEKLFF	TGTGCCAGCAGTTCGGGACAGTCTAATGAAAAACTGTTTTTT
-	once	TRBJ2-5	TRBV30	CAWSVAPSRETQYF	TGTGCCTGGAGTGTTGCGCCTAGCCGGGAGACCCAGTACTTC
-	-	TRBJ1-5	TRBV28	CASSPKAGSNQPQHF	TGTGCCAGCAGTCCTAAAGCGGGTAGCAATCAGCCCCAGCATTTT
TRBD2	-	TRBJ2-1	TRBV5-1	CASSLTSGGSYNEQFF	TGCGCCAGCAGCTTGACTAGCGGGGGCTCCTACAATGAGCAGTTCTTC
-	-	TRBJ2-1	TRBV3-1/TRBV3-2	CASSSPGSEQFF	TGTGCCAGCAGCTCCCCCGGGAGCGAGCAGTTCTTC
TRBD2	-	TRBJ2-3	TRBV7-3	CASSLASGVTDTQYF	TGTGCCAGCAGCTTAGCTAGCGGGGTCACAGATACGCAGTATTTT
TRBD1	few	TRBJ2-7	TRBV7-3	CASSNSTGAEQYF	TGTGCCAGCAGCAACTCGACAGGGGCCGAGCAGTACTTC
TRBD1	-	TRBJ1-1	TRBV19	CASSGTVNTEAFF	TGTGCCAGTAGCGGGACAGTTAACACTGAAGCTTTCTTT
TRBD2	-	TRBJ2-1	TRBV9	CASSSGTSPYYNEQFF	TGTGCCAGCAGCTCGGGGACTAGCCCGTACTACAATGAGCAGTTCTTC
-	-	TRBJ2-7	TRBV6-5	CASSSRGTAYEQYF	TGTGCCAGCAGTTCGCGGGGTACGGCCTACGAGCAGTACTTC
-	few	TRBJ2-1	TRBV29-1	CSVEDRGFRSYNEQFF	TGCAGCGTTGAAGATAGAGGTTTCCGCTCCTACAATGAGCAGTTCTTC
TRBD1	-	TRBJ1-1	TRBV30	CAWTLGQKNTEAFF	TGTGCCTGGACTCTGGGACAGAAGAACACTGAAGCTTTCTTT
TRBD2	-	TRBJ2-1	TRBV6-6	CASSYLGGDNEQFF	TGTGCCAGCAGTTACCTCGGGGGGGACAATGAGCAGTTCTTC
-	-	TRBJ2-5	TRBV7-6	CASGTGLQETQYF	TGTGCCAGCGGGACTGGGTTGCAAGAGACCCAGTACTTC
TRBD2	few	TRBJ2-6	TRBV6-6	CASSPSSGGAFGANVLTF	TGTGCCAGCAGTCCGTCTAGCGGGGGGGCCTTTGGGGCCAACGTCCTGACTTTC
TRBD1	medium-sized	TRBJ1-6	TRBV15	CATSRDRGRSSPLHF	TGTGCCACCAGCAGGGACAGGGGTAGGAGTTCACCCCTCCACTTT
TRBD1	-	TRBJ1-5	TRBV7-8	CASSHRGDQPQHF	TGTGCCAGCAGCCACAGGGGTGATCAGCCCCAGCATTTT
TRBD2	-	TRBJ2-2	TRBV30	CAWSGLAGASGELFF	TGTGCCTGGAGTGGTCTAGCGGGAGCCTCCGGGGAGCTGTTTTTT
TRBD2	-	TRBJ2-3	TRBV5-6	CASSLVPGRGTDTQYF	TGTGCCAGCAGCTTGGTACCCGGGAGGGGCACAGATACGCAGTATTTT
-	-	TRBJ2-4	TRBV7-2	CASSPGGLVGNIQYF	TGTGCCAGCAGCCCCGGGGGGCTGGTCGGAAACATTCAGTACTTC
-	-	TRBJ2-7	TRBV7-9	CASSSSAESYEQYF	TGTGCCAGCAGCTCCAGCGCCGAGTCCTACGAGCAGTACTTC
TRBD1	-	TRBJ1-4	TRBV30	CAWSETGGIEKLFF	TGTGCCTGGAGTGAGACAGGGGGGATAGAAAAACTGTTTTTT
-	-	TRBJ1-5	TRBV6-5	CASRRRVDSNQPQHF	TGTGCCAGCAGGAGGAGGGTCGATAGCAATCAGCCCCAGCATTTT
TRBD2	-	TRBJ2-7	TRBV5-1	CASSGPLAGEGEQYF	TGCGCCAGCAGCGGGCCACTAGCGGGAGAAGGCGAGCAGTACTTC
TRBD1	-	TRBJ1-1	TRBV7-6	CASSPMTGVNTEAFF	TGTGCCAGCAGCCCCATGACAGGGGTTAACACTGAAGCTTTCTTT
-	-	TRBJ2-6	TRBV7-3	CASSLAGANVLTF	TGTGCCAGCAGCCTAGCTGGGGCCAACGTCCTGACTTTC
-	few	TRBJ2-7	TRBV4-3	CASSPDTLGEQYF	TGCGCCAGCAGCCCGGACACCTTGGGGGAGCAGTACTTC
-	-	TRBJ1-1	TRBV6-6	CASRPFGQLNTEAFF	TGTGCCAGCAGACCCTTTGGACAGTTGAACACTGAAGCTTTCTTT
TRBD1	-	TRBJ1-6	TRBV3-1/TRBV3-2	CASSSRGGRGHGNSPLHF	TGTGCCAGCAGCTCCCGAGGGGGCAGGGGGCATGGAAATTCACCCCTCCACTTT
-	-	TRBJ2-7	TRBV5-4	CASSSETAPYEQYF	TGTGCCAGCAGCTCGGAGACGGCACCCTACGAGCAGTACTTC
-	-	TRBJ2-1	TRBV7-9	CASSLAGGYYNEQFF	TGTGCCAGCAGCTTAGCGGGAGGTTACTACAATGAGCAGTTCTTC
TRBD2	-	TRBJ2-7	TRBV6-5	CASSNQRGISYEQYF	TGTGCCAGCAGTAACCAGCGGGGGATCTCCTACGAGCAGTACTTC
-	-	TRBJ1-1	TRBV23-1	CASSQEGITEAFF	TGCGCCAGCAGTCAGGAGGGTATCACTGAAGCTTTCTTT
-	-	TRBJ1-2	TRBV6-5	CASSYSGGTPYGYTF	TGTGCCAGCAGTTACTCGGGGGGGACCCCCTATGGCTACACCTTC
-	-	TRBJ1-2	TRBV7-8	CASSFSRQDYGYTF	TGTGCCAGCAGCTTCTCACGGCAGGACTATGGCTACACCTTC
TRBD1	-	TRBJ2-7	TRBV19	CASSIRLPGQGVAEQYF	TGTGCCAGTAGTATCAGACTACCGGGACAGGGGGTTGCCGAGCAGTACTTC
TRBD1	once	TRBJ1-2	TRBV4-2	CASSQQHSGTDNYGYTF	TGTGCCAGCAGCCAGCAACATTCCGGGACAGATAACTATGGCTACACCTTC
-	few	TRBJ2-7	TRBV18	CASSRGGTIGEQYF	TGTGCCAGCTCGCGGGGCGGGACCATCGGAGAGCAGTACTTC
-	-	TRBJ1-2	TRBV7-2	CASSPTGNYGYTF	TGTGCCAGCAGCCCTACAGGAAACTATGGCTACACCTTC
-	once	TRBJ1-1	TRBV19	CASSTRSAEAFF	TGTGCCAGTAGTACTAGGAGCGCTGAAGCTTTCTTT
-	-	TRBJ1-2	TRBV7-9	CASTRENYGYTF	TGTGCCAGCACACGGGAAAACTATGGCTACACCTTC
-	-	TRBJ1-2	TRBV7-2	CASSLASVNYGYTF	TGTGCCAGCAGCTTAGCGTCCGTTAACTATGGCTACACCTTC
TRBD2	-	TRBJ2-1	TRBV2	CASSGTSGSLGEQFF	TGTGCCAGCAGTGGGACTAGCGGGAGTCTCGGTGAGCAGTTCTTC
TRBD1	-	TRBJ1-5	TRBV19	CASSISLPPDRGQPQHF	TGTGCCAGTAGTATATCGTTGCCCCCGGACAGGGGTCAGCCCCAGCATTTT
TRBD2	-	TRBJ2-3	TRBV5-6	CASSLGTRVGTDTQYF	TGTGCCAGCAGCTTGGGGACTAGGGTGGGCACAGATACGCAGTATTTT
TRBD1	-	TRBJ1-2	TRBV20-1	CSASLDRVATNYGYTF	TGCAGTGCTAGTCTGGACAGGGTGGCGACTAACTATGGCTACACCTTC
TRBD1	many	TRBJ1-4	TRBV30	CAWSGDRLRF	TGTGCCTGGAGCGGGGACAGGCTGCGATTT
-	few	TRBJ1-3	TRBV13	CASSLGSTYRDIGNTIYF	TGTGCCAGCAGCTTAGGGTCGACTTACAGGGATATAGGAAACACCATATATTTT
TRBD1	many	TRBJ1-1	TRBV30	CAWSRTGALNTEAFF	TGTGCCTGGAGTAGGACAGGGGCGTTGAACACTGAAGCTTTCTTT